Listed below are T cell receptor beta chains from one sample, sequenced in a study of CXCR3-negative and CXCR3-positive naive CD8 T cells. TCRdb re-called the 5' RACE reads; one entry per CDR3 protein, DNA not given. The sample table sets out 50,000 to 70,000 distinct CDR3 sequences. The sample consisted of naive CXCR3+ CD8+ T cells from blood. These receptors came from a human donor in good health. Some clones in this sample may be carry-over from other donors' samples. Both conserved end residues are part of each CDR3. Fields, in order: V gene, J gene, clone size, CDR3 protein. Clone sizes are given selectively: once, few, many, or a class where the clone is expanded.

TRBV29-1	TRBJ2-4	NA	CSVVVTGDTKNIQYF
TRBV7-7	TRBJ1-6	NA	CASSLTGSSYNSPLHF
TRBV28	TRBJ1-1	NA	CASTSAFNTEAFF
TRBV6-4	TRBJ2-1	NA	CASSTTSGGAGNEQFF
TRBV6-2/TRBV6-3	TRBJ1-5	NA	CASSYIQGTNQPQHF
TRBV14	TRBJ1-4	NA	CASSLTGGPEEKLFF
TRBV15	TRBJ2-7	NA	CATSRAGQGTFRSYEQYF
TRBV14	TRBJ2-2	NA	CASSQGRLVNTGELFF
TRBV4-3	TRBJ2-5	NA	CASSQDSGGTQYF
TRBV13	TRBJ1-6	NA	CASSLGTAYNSPLHF
TRBV2	TRBJ1-1	NA	CASIGPKNTEAFF
TRBV20-1	TRBJ2-7	NA	CSASLAEPYEQYF
TRBV27	TRBJ2-7	NA	CASSPMVLSLEQYF
TRBV4-3	TRBJ1-1	NA	CASSPSLVSPEDFF
TRBV29-1	TRBJ2-7	NA	CSAQLAESSYEQYF
TRBV25-1	TRBJ2-7	NA	CASSGQGSTYEQYF
TRBV4-1	TRBJ1-6	NA	CASSQDRTGYSPLHF
TRBV27	TRBJ2-5	medium-sized	CASSLDQETQYF
TRBV7-2	TRBJ2-3	NA	CASSHTSWGTDTQYF
TRBV7-2	TRBJ2-5	NA	CASRLEGETQYF
TRBV27	TRBJ1-2	NA	CASSYLPGTGADVYGYTF
TRBV9	TRBJ2-5	NA	CASSVEVQTASQETQYF
TRBV28	TRBJ1-2	NA	CASNLDRGTRGYTF
TRBV20-1	TRBJ2-1	NA	CSAPTDSNEQFF
TRBV20-1	TRBJ2-7	NA	CSASDQDRALYEQYF
TRBV18	TRBJ2-1	NA	CASSRLDNEQFF
TRBV7-9	TRBJ1-5	NA	CASSKTGEGNQPQHF
TRBV6-5	TRBJ2-1	NA	CASSYTGTSGGTYNEQFF
TRBV25-1	TRBJ2-6	NA	CASSPWSAHLSGANVLTF
TRBV28	TRBJ2-5	NA	CASSPGLAGGESGETQYF
TRBV6-2/TRBV6-3	TRBJ2-1	NA	CASSYPVPGGLFRWFF
TRBV6-2/TRBV6-3	TRBJ2-3	NA	CASSSGHSTDTQYF
TRBV7-2	TRBJ2-5	NA	CASTRALAGGYQETQYF
TRBV21-1	TRBJ2-7	NA	CASSPRDRLGYEQYF
TRBV6-5	TRBJ2-3	NA	CASSSFSRDTQYF
TRBV7-2	TRBJ1-1	NA	CASSFRTGGNTEAFF
TRBV14	TRBJ2-7	NA	CASSPRDRNYEQYF
TRBV23-1	TRBJ2-7	NA	CASSQSRQGVYEQYF
TRBV7-9	TRBJ2-7	NA	CASSESGGAAYEQYF
TRBV7-9	TRBJ2-7	NA	CASSLGDGYEQYF
TRBV6-5	TRBJ2-3	NA	CASSPSTDTQYF
TRBV10-3	TRBJ2-2	NA	CAISPEGGTGELFF
TRBV6-6	TRBJ2-2	NA	CASSYYGTENTGELFF
TRBV29-1	TRBJ2-7	NA	CSVAGTRGEQYF
TRBV29-1	TRBJ1-1	NA	CSVGRMNTEAFF
TRBV7-2	TRBJ2-7	NA	CASSPSGGTVYEQYF
TRBV12-3/TRBV12-4	TRBJ2-2	NA	CASSTGTGEVHGELFF
TRBV12-3/TRBV12-4	TRBJ2-7	NA	CASSLGTGGYEQYF
TRBV7-2	TRBJ2-7	NA	CASSLAPGDEQYF
TRBV27	TRBJ2-1	NA	CASSSQGPDEQFF
TRBV12-3/TRBV12-4	TRBJ2-1	NA	CATTGGRRDEQFF
TRBV9	TRBJ2-1	NA	CASTHGTGYNEQFF
TRBV12-3/TRBV12-4	TRBJ2-7	NA	CASSMGGAYEQYF
TRBV13	TRBJ2-1	NA	CASSASLAGEAEQFF